Described below is a single T cell receptor (beta chain) sequence and its context. This clonotype was observed a handful of times. Its antigen is not yet known. No much larger clone exists at a distance of one base, and base qualities are not known. The trim is 3 bases for V and 3 bases for J, with a gap of 11 bases between the germline ends. The CDR3 starts with the cysteine, ends with the phenylalanine, and has 14 residues. Only the CDR3 part of the read is kept: 42 bases, read in frame from the first base. The germline V gene (reference sequence) yields LNHNV for CDR1 and YYDKDF for CDR2. The protocol used for the library was 5' RACE. TCRdb lists the instrument as Illumina HiSeq 2500. A second PCR of 7 to 11 cycles was performed with a sample-barcoded 5' primer and a J-beta primer mix. Each TCR beta cDNA molecule received a unique molecular identifier from a template-switch 5' adaptor carrying 12 random nucleotides. At least 2.5 million CDR3-containing paired-end reads were obtained from each sample. First-strand cDNA synthesis was performed from all RNA using the Mint cDNA synthesis kit, with priming by a TRBC-specific oligonucleotide. Following uracil-DNA glycosylase treatment, a first 18-cycle PCR with universal primers M1SS and BC2_uni_R was performed on all cDNA. The study's own analysis went as follows. For normalization, 1 million high-quality reads, each with a distinct molecular identifier, were randomly selected from each sample. Reads sharing molecular identifiers were discarded rather than binned into consensus sequences. MiTCR, set to a Q25 quality threshold and the strictest error-elimination algorithm, was used for CDR3 identification, clonotype clustering and error correction. A nonparametric unseen species model using Euler transformation provided a lower-bound estimate of total TCR beta diversity. TCRdb reanalyzed the raw reads on its own, using fastp at Q25 for trimming and MiXCR for clone calling, and kept in-frame beta chains. CDR3 protein sequences are deduplicated, and each keeps its most common genes and DNA. The V and J calls were determined by TCRdb, not by the authors. For this sample the table gives hundreds of thousands of distinct CDR3 sequences, of which about three fifths were detected only once. The ten largest clones represent 20% to 25% of the sample.

Systemically healthy Caucasian individuals from Russia, some 36 in total and aged about 6 to 100 years, were included as donors. Each donor gave about 9.7 milliliters of peripheral blood, drawn into EDTA-treated Vacutainer tubes. PBMCs were isolated by Ficoll-Paque density-gradient centrifugation, with at least 6.5 million obtained per sample. Total RNA was extracted from PBMCs with Trizol reagent, with at least 6 micrograms obtained per sample. Naive CD45RAhigh/CD27high T cell percentages were measured by flow cytometry on a PBMC aliquot from every donor. The data stem from a study of blood T cells in healthy people across ages (dated by TCRdb to the mid-2010s). About the study as a whole: In model experiments, roughly one uniquely barcoded TCR beta cDNA molecule per two T cells was captured by template switching. Donors of different ages were randomly distributed across sequencing lanes to avoid experimental bias. Using the same blood draw, the study looked at two additional independent replicas of 1 million unique cDNA reads for two donors, one aged 18 to 30 and the other aged 80 or older. To track age-related changes in TCR beta repertoire diversity, the study relied on deep sequencing normalized with unique cDNA molecular identifiers. Four age groups were formed from the donors: young (average about 17 years), middle-aged (around 41), aged (around 68) and long-lived (roughly 88).

Overall study outcomes, separate from this receptor: Estimates of total diversity based on one million sequenced T cells were regarded as lower bounds and as underestimates. Observed TCR beta diversity per million T cells fell roughly linearly with age, and a significant reduction was already apparent by age roughly 40. Compared with the aged group, more naive CD4+ T cells, fewer expanded clones and increased TCR diversity were shown by the long-lived group, suggesting age selection. Observed TCR beta diversity correlated strongly with the percentage of naive T cells measured by flow cytometry. The CMV infection status of donors was not known, potentially confounding age-related changes in expanded clonotypes. Since profiling was done on bulk unsorted PBMCs, naive and antigen-experienced compartments could not be conclusively compared.

The sequenced sample consisted of blood. The V gene is TRBV15 and the J gene is TRBJ2-5; the D gene is perhaps TRBD2, on 6 matching bases. The receptor was derived from a man between 25 and 39 years old in good health. In nucleotide form, the sequence is TGTGCCACCAGCAGTCGGGACTTCGAAGAGACCCAGTACTTC. This encodes CATSSRDFEETQYF.